This T cell receptor beta chain was captured in a study of regulatory T cells in long-lasting Graves disease. Details on this clonotype: The junction differs from germline at one of its ends, possibly a read error.

Arm-PCR of CDR3 regions with iRepertoire HTBI primers generated TCR beta libraries. From the multiplex PCR reads, TCRdb called clonotypes with MiXCR, one entry per CDR3 protein. The sample lists about 440,000 distinct CDR3 sequences, about 15% seen once, with 20% to 25% in the top ten. The time point is: newly diagnosed GD, antithyroid drugs for less than 3 months. RNA isolated from PBMCs was used to make the TCR library. Staff drew roughly 10 milliliters of peripheral blood into EDTA tubes. Germline V CDR1 and CDR2: SEHNR, FQNEAQ (reference sequence). The CDR3 covers 18 residues. Another study also made use of these data, one on T cells in Graves' hyperthyroidism and ophthalmopathy.

The V call is TRBV7-9, the J call TRBJ2-7, with 12 bases fitting TRBD2. The TCR sequence derives from a woman under 30 with Graves disease. The material sequenced was peripheral blood mononuclear cells (PBMCs), taken at new diagnosis, from a patient treated with antithyroid drugs. The chain's CDR3 is CVSSFVGRLAGVDYEQYF. DNA for the CDR3: TGTGTCAGCAGCTTTGTAGGGAGACTAGCGGGAGTAGACTACGAGCAGTACTTC.